This is a list of T cell receptor beta chains from one sample in a study of OX40 agonist ivuxolimab in advanced cancers. Clones were sequenced by immunoSEQ multiplex PCR, and TCRdb holds only the in-frame ones, with some missing. The sample carries about 77,000 clones, roughly 80% recorded once. The material sequenced was CD4+ or CD8+ T cells sorted from blood, taken in a trial of the OX40 agonist ivuxolimab. These receptors came from an adult with an advanced solid tumor such as melanoma, head and neck, liver or kidney cancer. The CDR3 runs from the conserved cysteine through the conserved F or W. D genes are given only for firm matches. Rows give clone size only sometimes, using once, few, many, or a class for an expanded clone.

CASSRGLAGSETQYF,TGCGCCAGCAGCCGCGGACTAGCGGGATCGGAGACCCAGTACTTC,TRBV4-1,TRBJ2-5,once,TRBD2
CASRQDLTYEQYF,TGTGCCAGCAGGCAGGACCTAACCTACGAGCAGTACTTC,TRBV2,TRBJ2-7,-,-
CAINLAGGNEQFF,TGTGCCATCAACCTAGCGGGAGGCAATGAGCAGTTCTTC,TRBV10-3,TRBJ2-1,once,TRBD2
CASSSVGTAWF,TGTGCCAGCAGCTCCGTGGGGACAGCTTGGTTC,TRBV27,TRBJ2-7,-,TRBD1
CASSQDEQAEKLFF,TGCGCCAGCAGCCAAGATGAACAGGCTGAAAAACTGTTTTTT,TRBV4-1,TRBJ1-4,-,-
CASGELSPEQFF,TGCGCCAGCGGGGAACTTAGTCCTGAGCAGTTCTTC,TRBV5-1,TRBJ2-1,few,-
CASGQKNTEAFF,TGTGCTAGTGGACAGAAGAACACTGAAGCTTTCTTT,TRBV12-5,TRBJ1-1,-,-
CASSLGGPGDEQYF,TGTGCCAGCAGTCTGGGGGGACCCGGCGACGAGCAGTACTTC,TRBV6-5,TRBJ2-7,-,-
CASSSGTGGLQPQHF,TGTGCCAGCAGCTCCGGGACAGGGGGCCTCCAGCCCCAGCATTTT,TRBV7-8,TRBJ1-5,-,TRBD1